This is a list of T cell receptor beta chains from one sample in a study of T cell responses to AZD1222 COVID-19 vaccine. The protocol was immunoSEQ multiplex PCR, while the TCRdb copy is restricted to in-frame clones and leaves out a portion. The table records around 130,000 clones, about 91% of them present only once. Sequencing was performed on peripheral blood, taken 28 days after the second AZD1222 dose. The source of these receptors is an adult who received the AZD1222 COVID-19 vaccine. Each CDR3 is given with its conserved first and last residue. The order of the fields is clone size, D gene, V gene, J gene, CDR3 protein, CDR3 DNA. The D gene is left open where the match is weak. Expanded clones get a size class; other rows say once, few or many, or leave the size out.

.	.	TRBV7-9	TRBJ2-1	CASSLDVTANEQFF	TGTGCCAGCAGCTTAGATGTGACAGCTAATGAGCAGTTCTTC
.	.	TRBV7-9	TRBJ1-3	CASSPSPDGGNTIYF	TGTGCCAGCAGCCCCTCCCCCGATGGGGGAAACACCATATATTTT
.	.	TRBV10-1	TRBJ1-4	CASSESQGRKLFF	TGCGCCAGCAGTGAGTCCCAGGGTCGAAAACTGTTTTTT
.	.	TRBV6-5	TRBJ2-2	CASRQGQPTGELFF	TGTGCCAGCAGACAAGGACAGCCCACCGGGGAGCTGTTTTTT
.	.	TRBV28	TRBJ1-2	CASSFPGIRGYTF	TGTGCCAGCAGTTTTCCCGGGATCAGAGGCTACACCTTC
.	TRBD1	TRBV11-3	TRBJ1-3	CASSLLGQGTIYF	TGTGCCAGCAGCTTACTCGGACAGGGAACCATATATTTT
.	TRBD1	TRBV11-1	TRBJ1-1	CASSFDRDGTEAFF	TGTGCCAGCAGCTTTGACAGGGACGGGACTGAAGCTTTCTTT
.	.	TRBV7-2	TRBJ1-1	CASSLDPYTEAFF	TGTGCCAGCAGCTTGGACCCATACACTGAAGCTTTCTTT
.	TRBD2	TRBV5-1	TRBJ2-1	CASSPGTSLYEQFF	TGCGCCAGCAGCCCCGGGACTAGTTTATATGAGCAGTTCTTC
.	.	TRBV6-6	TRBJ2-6	CASSYSGESGANVLTF	TGTGCCAGCAGTTACTCCGGAGAATCTGGGGCCAACGTCCTGACTTTC
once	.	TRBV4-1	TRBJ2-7	CASSQVGGGFDEQYF	TGCGCCAGCAGCCAAGTAGGCGGCGGTTTCGACGAGCAGTACTTC
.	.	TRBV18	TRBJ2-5	CASPTIAAQETQYF	TGTGCCAGCCCGACTATAGCGGCCCAAGAGACCCAGTACTTC
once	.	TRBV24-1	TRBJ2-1	CATSASGEQFF	TGTGCCACCAGTGCAAGCGGGGAGCAGTTCTTC
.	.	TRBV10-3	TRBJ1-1	CAINGQINTEAFF	TGTGCCATCAATGGACAGATTAACACTGAAGCTTTCTTT
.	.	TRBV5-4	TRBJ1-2	CASSLDGTQTGGYTF	TGTGCCAGCAGCTTGGACGGGACACAGACAGGCGGCTACACCTTC
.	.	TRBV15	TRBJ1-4	CATSGRQAADEKLFF	TGTGCCACCAGCGGAAGACAGGCGGCGGACGAAAAACTGTTTTTT
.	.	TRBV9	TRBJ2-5	CASSVGISTPETQYF	TGTGCCAGCAGCGTGGGGATATCCACTCCGGAGACCCAGTACTTC
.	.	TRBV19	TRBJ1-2	CASSITPQGEGYTF	TGTGCCAGTAGTATAACGCCTCAGGGAGAAGGCTACACCTTC
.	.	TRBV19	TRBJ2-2	CASRRNPNTGELFF	TGTGCCAGTAGACGGAACCCGAACACCGGGGAGCTGTTTTTT
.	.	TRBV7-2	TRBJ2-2	CASSLYIIRTGELFF	TGTGCCAGCAGCTTATATATCATTCGGACCGGGGAGCTGTTTTTT
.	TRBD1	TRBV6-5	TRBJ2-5	CASRVTGNQETQYF	TGTGCCAGCAGGGTGACAGGGAACCAAGAGACCCAGTACTTC
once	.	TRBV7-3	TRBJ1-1	CASSTHQNTEAFF	TGTGCCAGCAGCACCCATCAAAACACTGAAGCTTTCTTT
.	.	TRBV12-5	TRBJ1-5	CASSNPGPGGNQPQHF	TGTGCTAGTTCAAACCCTGGACCTGGTGGCAATCAGCCCCAGCATTTT
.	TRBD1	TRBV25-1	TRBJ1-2	CASSDSGQGRRGYTF	TGTGCCAGCAGTGATTCCGGACAGGGGCGGCGGGGCTACACCTTC
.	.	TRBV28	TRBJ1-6	CASRDLNSPLHF	TGTGCCAGCAGGGATCTTAATTCACCCCTCCACTTT
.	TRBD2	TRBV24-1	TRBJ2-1	CATSDRLIAGGRNEQFF	TGTGCCACCAGTGATCGTCTCATAGCGGGAGGGCGCAATGAGCAGTTCTTC
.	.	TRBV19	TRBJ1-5	CASSRGRVVLGNQPQHF	TGTGCCAGTAGTAGGGGCAGGGTAGTTCTAGGGAATCAGCCCCAGCATTTT
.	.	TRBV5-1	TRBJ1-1	CASSRTVTGLNTEAFF	TGCGCCAGCAGCCGGACCGTCACAGGATTGAACACTGAAGCTTTCTTT
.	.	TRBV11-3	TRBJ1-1	CASSLEGGRGTEAFF	TGTGCCAGCAGCTTAGAAGGGGGGCGCGGGACTGAAGCTTTCTTT
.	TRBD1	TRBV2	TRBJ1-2	CASSQTGGGGSGYTF	TGTGCCAGCAGTCAAACAGGGGGCGGGGGTAGTGGCTACACCTTC
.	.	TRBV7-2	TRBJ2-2	CASSLEGSNTGELFF	TGTGCCAGCAGCTTGGAGGGATCGAACACCGGGGAGCTGTTTTTT
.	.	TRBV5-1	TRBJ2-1	CASSFRVAQGNEQFF	TGCGCCAGCAGCTTCCGGGTCGCTCAGGGAAATGAGCAGTTCTTC
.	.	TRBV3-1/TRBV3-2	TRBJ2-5	CASSTRETQYF	TGTGCCAGCAGCACCCGGGAGACCCAGTACTTC
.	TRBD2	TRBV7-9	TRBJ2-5	CASRAPSGGARETQYF	TGTGCCAGCAGGGCCCCTAGCGGGGGGGCGCGGGAGACCCAGTACTTC
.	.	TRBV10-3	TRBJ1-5	CAISENRPQHF	TGTGCCATCAGTGAGAACAGGCCCCAGCATTTT
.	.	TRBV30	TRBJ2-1	CAWSVDLGSYNEQFF	TGTGCCTGGAGTGTGGACTTGGGCTCCTACAATGAGCAGTTCTTC
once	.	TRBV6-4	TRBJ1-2	CASSDSVAPGVYGYTF	TGTGCCAGCAGTGACTCCGTTGCCCCTGGGGTCTATGGCTACACCTTC
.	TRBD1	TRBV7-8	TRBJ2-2	CASSPWTGDGELFF	TGTGCCAGCAGCCCCTGGACAGGGGACGGGGAGCTGTTTTTT
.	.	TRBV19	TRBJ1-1	CATLNYGRVTEAFF	TGTGCCACTCTAAACTATGGCAGGGTGACTGAAGCTTTCTTT
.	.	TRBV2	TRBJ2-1	CASSDHDWNEQFF	TGTGCCAGCAGTGATCACGACTGGAATGAGCAGTTCTTC
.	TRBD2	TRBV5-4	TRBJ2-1	CASQLAERGWDNEQFF	TGTGCCAGCCAACTAGCGGAACGGGGTTGGGACAATGAGCAGTTCTTC
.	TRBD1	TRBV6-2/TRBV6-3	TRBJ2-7	CASSPLKGQIINEQYF	TGTGCCAGCAGCCCCCTCAAGGGACAGATCATAAACGAGCAGTACTTC
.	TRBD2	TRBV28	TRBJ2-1	CASSLPASGNNEQFF	TGTGCCAGCAGCCTCCCGGCTAGCGGGAACAATGAGCAGTTCTTC
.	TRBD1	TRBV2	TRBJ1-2	CASSENTGGGYTF	TGTGCCAGCAGTGAAAATACAGGGGGCGGCTACACCTTC
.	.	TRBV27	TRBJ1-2	CASSFAHGWALDYGYTF	TGTGCCAGCAGTTTCGCCCACGGGTGGGCCTTGGACTATGGCTACACCTTC